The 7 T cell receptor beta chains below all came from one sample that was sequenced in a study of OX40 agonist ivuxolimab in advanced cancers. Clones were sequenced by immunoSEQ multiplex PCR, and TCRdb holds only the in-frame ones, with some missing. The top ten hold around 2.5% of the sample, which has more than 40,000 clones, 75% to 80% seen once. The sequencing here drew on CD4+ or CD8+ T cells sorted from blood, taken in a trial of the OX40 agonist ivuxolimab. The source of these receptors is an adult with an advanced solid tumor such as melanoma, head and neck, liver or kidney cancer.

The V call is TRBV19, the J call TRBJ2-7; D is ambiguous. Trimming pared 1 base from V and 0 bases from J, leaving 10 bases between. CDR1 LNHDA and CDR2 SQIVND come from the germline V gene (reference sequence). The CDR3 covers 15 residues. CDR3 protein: CASSIGTGNSYEQYF. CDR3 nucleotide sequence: TGTGCCAGTAGTATAGGGACCGGAAACTCCTACGAGCAGTACTTC. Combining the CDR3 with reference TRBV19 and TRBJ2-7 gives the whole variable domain DGGITQSPKYLFRKEGQNVTLSCEQNLNHDAMYWYRQDPGQGLRLIYYSQIVNDFQKGDIAEGYSVSREKKESFPLTVTSAQKNPTAFYLCASSIGTGNSYEQYFGPGTRLTVT.

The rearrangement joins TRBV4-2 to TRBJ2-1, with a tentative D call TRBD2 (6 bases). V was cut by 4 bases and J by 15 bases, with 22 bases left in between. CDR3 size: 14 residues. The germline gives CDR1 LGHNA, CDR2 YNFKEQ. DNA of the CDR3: TGTGCCAGCAGCCCAGCTGGGGTGGCGGGACTTCTGTTCTTC. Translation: CASSPAGVAGLLFF.

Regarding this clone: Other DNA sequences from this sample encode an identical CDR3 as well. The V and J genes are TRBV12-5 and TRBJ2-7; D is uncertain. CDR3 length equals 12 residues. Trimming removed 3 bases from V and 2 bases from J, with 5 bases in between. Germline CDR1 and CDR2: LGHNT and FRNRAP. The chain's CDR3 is CASGLGTYEQYF. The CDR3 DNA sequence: TGTGCTAGTGGTTTAGGGACCTACGAGCAGTACTTC. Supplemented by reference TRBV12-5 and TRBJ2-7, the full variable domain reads DARVTQTPRHKVTEMGQEVTMRCQPILGHNTVFWYRQTMMQGLELLAYFRNRAPLDDSGMPKDRFSAEMPDATLATLKIQPSEPRDSAVYFCASGLGTYEQYFGPGTRLTVT.

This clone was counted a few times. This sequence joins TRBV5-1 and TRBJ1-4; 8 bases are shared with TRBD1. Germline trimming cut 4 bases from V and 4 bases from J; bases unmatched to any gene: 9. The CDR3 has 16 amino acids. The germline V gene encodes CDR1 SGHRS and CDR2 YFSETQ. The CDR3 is CASSPGATGVNEKLFF. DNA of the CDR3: TGCGCCAGCAGCCCGGGGGCGACAGGGGTTAATGAAAAACTGTTTTTT.

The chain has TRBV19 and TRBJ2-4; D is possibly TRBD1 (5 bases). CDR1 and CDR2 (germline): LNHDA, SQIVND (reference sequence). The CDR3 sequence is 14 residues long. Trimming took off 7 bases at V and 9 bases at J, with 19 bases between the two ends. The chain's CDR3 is CASTRTPGRGIQYF. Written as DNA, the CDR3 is TGTGCCAGTACCAGGACACCCGGCAGAGGCATTCAGTACTTC. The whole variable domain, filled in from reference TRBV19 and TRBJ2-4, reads DGGITQSPKYLFRKEGQNVTLSCEQNLNHDAMYWYRQDPGQGLRLIYYSQIVNDFQKGDIAEGYSVSREKKESFPLTVTSAQKNPTAFYLCASTRTPGRGIQYFGAGTRLSVL.

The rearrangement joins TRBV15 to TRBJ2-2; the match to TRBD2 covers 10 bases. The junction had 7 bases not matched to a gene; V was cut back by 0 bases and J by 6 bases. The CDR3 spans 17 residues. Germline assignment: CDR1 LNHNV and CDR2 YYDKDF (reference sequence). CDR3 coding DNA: TGTGCCACCAGCAGAGATCTCACAAGCGGGAGGGCCGGGGAGCTGTTTTTT. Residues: CATSRDLTSGRAGELFF.

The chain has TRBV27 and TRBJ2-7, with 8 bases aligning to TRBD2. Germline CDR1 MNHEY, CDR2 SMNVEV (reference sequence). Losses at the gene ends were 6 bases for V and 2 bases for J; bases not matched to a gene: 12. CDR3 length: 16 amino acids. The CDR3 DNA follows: TGTGCCAGCAGCCGGCACGGACTAGCCGGCCCCTACGAGCAGTACTTC. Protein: CASSRHGLAGPYEQYF.